A selection of T cell receptor beta chains follows, all from one sample in a study of a mutant IDH1 vaccine in newly diagnosed glioma. These receptors have no identified antigens. Sequencing was performed with immunoSEQ multiplex PCR; in TCRdb, only in-frame clones are kept and a portion is missing. Here the sample spans roughly 110,000 clones, roughly 90% being singletons. Specimen: PBMCs, collected from a glioma patient whose treatment included an IDH1 peptide vaccine. Receptors were obtained from a woman aged 50 to 60 with glioma. The conserved cysteine and the conserved F or W are not part of the CDR3 here. The D gene is left open where the match is weak. Expanded clones get a size class; other rows say once, few or many, or leave the size out.

j_call | v_call | d_call | clone_size | cdr3_aa
TRBJ1-2 | TRBV19 | TRBD1 | - | AGSPFPGTGYGYT
TRBJ2-2 | TRBV9 | - | - | ASSKNREGDTGELF
TRBJ2-5 | TRBV6-5 | TRBD2 | - | ASTDLAGTQETQY
TRBJ2-2 | TRBV6-1 | - | - | ASSGLGTYFGNTGELF
TRBJ1-1 | TRBV4-1 | - | - | ASSQDGRRGSAF
TRBJ2-1 | TRBV9 | - | - | ASSRDPVVDEQF
TRBJ2-7 | TRBV19 | TRBD1 | - | ASSAGTGAYEQY
TRBJ2-5 | TRBV21-1 | - | - | ASFLKRDRPLQETQY
TRBJ1-6 | TRBV6-5 | - | - | ASSYSRTRGRTPLH
TRBJ2-5 | TRBV5-1 | TRBD2 | - | ASSIGTSGGSETQY
TRBJ2-7 | TRBV4-2 | TRBD2 | - | ASSAGLAGYEQY
TRBJ2-1 | TRBV9 | - | - | ASSVGQYSYNEQF
TRBJ2-3 | TRBV28 | TRBD1 | - | ATRQGLDTQY
TRBJ2-7 | TRBV18 | TRBD1 | - | ASSPTTGVGEQY
TRBJ1-1 | TRBV7-9 | TRBD1 | few | ASSLGTVNTEAF
TRBJ1-3 | TRBV2 | - | - | ASSAEFSGNTIY
TRBJ1-5 | TRBV30 | - | few | AWSVRQGHQPQH
TRBJ1-1 | TRBV6-6 | - | - | ASSRSGPGGTEAF
TRBJ1-5 | TRBV23-1 | TRBD1 | - | ASSQYGRGLYSNQPQH
TRBJ2-2 | TRBV18 | - | - | ASSPSGGPTGELF
TRBJ2-1 | TRBV28 | - | - | ASSLAHREQF
TRBJ2-7 | TRBV7-8 | - | few | ASFSALNYEQY
TRBJ2-7 | TRBV13 | - | - | ASSSSGPGHEQY
TRBJ2-3 | TRBV7-6 | TRBD2 | - | ASSTPSGRALGADTQY
TRBJ1-1 | TRBV6-5 | - | - | ASSYSVGERAF
TRBJ2-2 | TRBV6-5 | - | - | ASRTMAGELF
TRBJ1-3 | TRBV5-4 | - | - | ASSLEDGGMSGNTIY
TRBJ2-4 | TRBV9 | - | once | ASSPSPALGGIQY
TRBJ1-3 | TRBV5-6 | - | - | ASSSSGGAGNTIY
TRBJ2-6 | TRBV28 | - | - | ASTRSGANVLT
TRBJ2-3 | TRBV10-3 | - | - | AISDSTDTQY
TRBJ2-2 | TRBV7-9 | TRBD1 | - | ASSPGQFRTGELF
TRBJ2-3 | TRBV11-2 | - | - | ASSVSLRRTGTDTQY
TRBJ2-2 | TRBV5-1 | TRBD2 | once | ASSLASGGLAGGDTGELF
TRBJ1-1 | TRBV29-1 | - | - | SVGTANTEAF
TRBJ1-5 | TRBV27 | - | once | ASSEQGRQPQH
TRBJ1-5 | TRBV27 | - | - | ASSWGQSNQPQH
TRBJ2-7 | TRBV9 | TRBD2 | - | ASSETSGSVYEQY